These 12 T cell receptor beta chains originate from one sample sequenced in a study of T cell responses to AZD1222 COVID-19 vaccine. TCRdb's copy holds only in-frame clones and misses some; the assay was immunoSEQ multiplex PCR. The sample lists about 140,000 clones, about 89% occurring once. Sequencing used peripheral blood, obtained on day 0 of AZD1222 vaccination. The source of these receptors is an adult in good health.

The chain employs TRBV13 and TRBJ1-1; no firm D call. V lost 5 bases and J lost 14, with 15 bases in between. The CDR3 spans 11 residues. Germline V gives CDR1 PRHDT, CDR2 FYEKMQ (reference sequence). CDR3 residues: CASSQLMELFF. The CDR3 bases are TGTGCCAGCAGCCAACTAATGGAGCTCTTCTTT. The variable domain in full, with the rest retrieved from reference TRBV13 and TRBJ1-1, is AAGVIQSPRHLIKEKRETATLKCYPIPRHDTVYWYQQGPGQDPQFLISFYEKMQSDKGSIPDRFSAQQFSDYHSELNMSSLELGDSALYFCASSQLMELFFGQGTRLTVV.

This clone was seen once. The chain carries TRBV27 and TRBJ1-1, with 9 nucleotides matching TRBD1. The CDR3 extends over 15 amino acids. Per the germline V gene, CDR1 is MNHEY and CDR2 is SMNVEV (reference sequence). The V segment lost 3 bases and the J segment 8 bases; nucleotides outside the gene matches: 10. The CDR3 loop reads CASSFATGGSREAFF. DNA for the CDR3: TGTGCCAGCAGTTTTGCGACAGGGGGGTCACGCGAAGCTTTCTTT.

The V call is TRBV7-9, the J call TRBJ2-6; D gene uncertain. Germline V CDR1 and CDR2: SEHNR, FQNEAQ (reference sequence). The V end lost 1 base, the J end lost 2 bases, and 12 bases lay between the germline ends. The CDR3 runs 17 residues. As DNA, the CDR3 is TGTGCCAGCAGCTTAGGTGGCTTGGCGGCTGGGGCCAACGTCCTGACTTTC. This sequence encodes CASSLGGLAAGANVLTF.

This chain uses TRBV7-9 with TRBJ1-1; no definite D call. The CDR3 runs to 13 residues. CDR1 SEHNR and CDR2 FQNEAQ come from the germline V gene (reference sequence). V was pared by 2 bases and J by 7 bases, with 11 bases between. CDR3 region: CASSLRRADEAFF. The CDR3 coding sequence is TGTGCCAGCAGCTTACGCCGGGCGGATGAAGCTTTCTTT.

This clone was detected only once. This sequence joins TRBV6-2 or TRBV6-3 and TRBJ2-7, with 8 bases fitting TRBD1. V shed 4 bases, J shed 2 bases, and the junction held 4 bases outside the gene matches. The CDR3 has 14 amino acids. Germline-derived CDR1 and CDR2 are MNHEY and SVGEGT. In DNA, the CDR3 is TGTGCCAGCAGTTGGGGACAGGTAACCTACGAGCAGTACTTC. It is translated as CASSWGQVTYEQYF.

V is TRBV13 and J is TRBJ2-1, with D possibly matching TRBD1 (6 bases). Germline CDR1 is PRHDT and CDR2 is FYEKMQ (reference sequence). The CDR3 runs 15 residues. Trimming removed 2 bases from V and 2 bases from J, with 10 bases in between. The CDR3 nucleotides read TGTGCCAGCAGCTTAAGGGGGTCACCCTACAATGAGCAGTTCTTC. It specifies CASSLRGSPYNEQFF.

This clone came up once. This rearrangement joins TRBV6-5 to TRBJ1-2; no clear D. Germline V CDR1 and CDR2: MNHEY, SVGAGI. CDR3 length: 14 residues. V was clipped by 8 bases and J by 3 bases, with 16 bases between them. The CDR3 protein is CASSPGGVDYGYTF. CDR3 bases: TGTGCCAGCTCTCCTGGAGGAGTCGACTATGGCTACACCTTC.

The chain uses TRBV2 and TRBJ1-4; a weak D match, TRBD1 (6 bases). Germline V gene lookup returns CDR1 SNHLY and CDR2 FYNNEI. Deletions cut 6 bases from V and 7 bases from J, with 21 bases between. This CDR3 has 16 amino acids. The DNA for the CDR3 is TGTGCCAGCAGCGACAACAGGGTCCTATTTGGTGAAAAACTGTTTTTT. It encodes CASSDNRVLFGEKLFF.

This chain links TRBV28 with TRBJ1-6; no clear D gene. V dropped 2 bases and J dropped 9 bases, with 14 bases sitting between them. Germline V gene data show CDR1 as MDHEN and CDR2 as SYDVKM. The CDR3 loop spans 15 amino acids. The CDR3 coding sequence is TGTGCCAGCAGTTTACCTATTCGCATTAGTTCACCCCTCCACTTT. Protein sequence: CASSLPIRISSPLHF.

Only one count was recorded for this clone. In nucleotides, the CDR3 is TGTGCCAGCAGCAACGGGGGTTCTGGAAACACCATATATTTT. Translated: CASSNGGSGNTIYF. This chain joins TRBV6-6 and TRBJ1-3; possibly TRBD1 for D (5 bases). The V and J ends lost 6 bases and 1 base respectively, with 10 bases between them. The CDR3 consists of 14 residues. CDR1 is MNHNY, CDR2 SVGAGI, per germline (reference sequence).

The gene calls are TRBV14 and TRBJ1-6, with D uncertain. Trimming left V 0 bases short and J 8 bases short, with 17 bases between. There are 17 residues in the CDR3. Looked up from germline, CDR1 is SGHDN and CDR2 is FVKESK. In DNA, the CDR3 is TGTGCCAGCAGCCAAGATCTTTGGGATTACTGGGATTCACCCCTCCACTTT. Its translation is CASSQDLWDYWDSPLHF.

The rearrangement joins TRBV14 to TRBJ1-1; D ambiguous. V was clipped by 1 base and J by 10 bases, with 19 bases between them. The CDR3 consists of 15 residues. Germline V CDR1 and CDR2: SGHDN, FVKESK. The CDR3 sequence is CASSQVGFRGYGAFF. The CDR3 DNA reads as TGTGCCAGCAGCCAAGTCGGGTTTCGGGGATATGGAGCTTTCTTT.